A single sample is the source of the 25 T cell receptor beta chains below, sequenced in a study of Graves' ophthalmopathy and Graves' hyperthyroidism. From RNA, the CDR3 regions of TCR beta chains were amplified and sequenced. An initial RT-PCR round employing HTBI primers preceded a second-round multiplex PCR. TCRdb analysed the multiplex PCR reads with MiXCR anew, one entry per CDR3 protein. Of approximately 640,000 distinct CDR3 sequences in the sample, about two fifths were seen once. The sequencing sample was made of peripheral blood. Receptors were obtained from an adult man with Graves' ophthalmopathy.

The V call is TRBV29-1, the J call TRBJ2-5; D unclear. Trimming took off 8 bases at V and 1 base at J, with 8 bases between the two ends. The V gene's germline CDR1 is SQVTM and CDR2 ANQGSEA. The CDR3 extends over 11 amino acids. The CDR3 nucleotides read TGCAGCTCTCGACCCCAAGAGACCCAGTACTTC. This encodes CSSRPQETQYF.

This clonotype was recorded many times. The J gene is TRBJ2-7, the V gene TRBV10-3; 10 nucleotides agree with TRBD2. V gave up 0 bases and J gave up 4 bases; unmatched junction bases: 0. Germline assignment: CDR1 ENHRY and CDR2 SYGVKD. This CDR3 is built from 14 residues. This CDR3 is CAISESAGGYEQYF. Written as DNA, the CDR3 is TGTGCCATCAGTGAGTCAGCGGGGGGGTACGAGCAGTACTTC.

This clonotype was counted between two and nine times. The chain links TRBV5-1 to TRBJ2-2; D ambiguous. Trimming took off 4 bases at V and 0 bases at J, with 7 bases between the two ends. Germline values: CDR1 SGHRS, CDR2 YFSETQ. This CDR3 has 14 residues. The CDR3 region is CASSQGSNTGELFF. For the CDR3, the DNA is TGCGCCAGCAGCCAAGGATCGAACACCGGGGAGCTGTTTTTT. Using reference TRBV5-1 and TRBJ2-2 for the parts outside the CDR3, the full variable domain is KAGVTQTPRYLIKTRGQQVTLSCSPISGHRSVSWYQQTPGQGLQFLFEYFSETQRNKGNFPGRFSGRQFSNSRSEMNVSTLELGDSALYLCASSQGSNTGELFFGEGSRLTVL.

This clonotype was seen at least ten times. The chain carries TRBV2 and TRBJ1-5, with D uncertain. V lost 4 bases to trimming and J lost 7 bases, with 14 bases between them. Germline CDR1 and CDR2: SNHLY and FYNNEI. CDR3 length: 14 amino acids. The CDR3 reads CASSGVEESQPQHF. CDR3 sequence (DNA): TGTGCCAGCAGTGGGGTCGAGGAAAGCCAGCCCCAGCATTTT.

To note about this clonotype: Being one base from a much bigger clone, this may be a read error. The V gene is TRBV11-1, the J gene TRBJ1-4; D remains ambiguous. CDR1 is SGHAT, CDR2 FQDESV, per germline (reference sequence). The CDR3 is 13 residues long. V lost 6 bases and J lost 10, with 15 bases in between. As DNA, the CDR3 is TGTGCCAGCAGTCTCCCGGGAGCCGTAAAACTGTTTTTT. As protein: CASSLPGAVKLFF.

Concerning this clonotype: Possible read error: a much larger clone is one base away. The chain has TRBV2 and TRBJ2-5, with 9 bases aligning to TRBD2. Germline V gene sequence: CDR1 SNHLY, CDR2 FYNNEI. This CDR3 comprises 17 residues. V trimming: 2 bases; J trimming: 5 bases; junction bases outside the gene matches: 12. CDR3 nucleotides: TGTGCCAGCAGTGAATGGCTTGGCGGGGGGGGAAGGGAGACCCAGTACTTC. Encoded protein: CASSEWLGGGGRETQYF.

The V call is TRBV29-1, the J call TRBJ2-5; 12 bases line up with TRBD2. This CDR3 contains 13 residues. Per the germline V gene, CDR1 is SQVTM and CDR2 is ANQGSEA. V lost 4 bases, J lost 5 bases, and 2 bases stayed unmatched. The CDR3, as DNA: TGCAGCGTTGGACTAGCGGGAGATGAGACCCAGTACTTC. Encoded protein: CSVGLAGDETQYF.

The chain's CDR3 is CASSFEYTDTQYF. The CDR3 DNA is TGTGCCAGCAGCTTCGAGTACACAGATACGCAGTATTTT. The chain carries TRBV7-9 and TRBJ2-3; D gene unclear. CDR3 length: 13 amino acids. Germline V gene lookup returns CDR1 SEHNR and CDR2 FQNEAQ (reference sequence). The V gene lost 3 bases and the J gene lost 2 bases, with 6 bases spanning the gap. The full variable domain, in which reference TRBV7-9 and TRBJ2-3 provide the parts outside the CDR3, is DTGVSQNPRHKITKRGQNVTFRCDPISEHNRLYWYRQTLGQGPEFLTYFQNEAQLEKSRLLSDRFSAERPKGSFSTLEIQRTEQGDSAMYLCASSFEYTDTQYFGPGTRLTVL.

This clonotype was seen only a few times. The gene calls are TRBV9 and TRBJ2-3; TRBD2 agrees at 8 bases. From germline, CDR1 is SGDLS and CDR2 YYNGEE. This CDR3 is 16 amino acids long. V gave up 3 bases and J gave up 1 base; unmatched junction bases: 7. The CDR3 sequence: CASSATVSGGTDTQYF. The CDR3 DNA is TGTGCCAGCAGCGCGACTGTTAGCGGGGGCACAGATACGCAGTATTTT.

The rearrangement links TRBV29-1 to TRBJ1-1, with D possibly TRBD1 on 6 matching bases. This CDR3 contains 13 residues. The germline gives CDR1 SQVTM, CDR2 ANQGSEA. This chain's CDR3 is CSLSYRAGTEAFF. The CDR3 nucleotides are TGCAGTTTATCTTACAGGGCAGGCACTGAAGCTTTCTTT.

This chain joins TRBV6-5 and TRBJ2-6; D not certain. Between the trimmed V and J ends, which lost 6 bases and 0 bases, there was a span of 12 bases. The CDR3 covers 16 residues. Germline values: CDR1 MNHEY, CDR2 SVGAGI. CDR3 in DNA: TGTGCCAGCAGACTGACATCAGGCTCTGGGGCCAACGTCCTGACTTTC. It specifies CASRLTSGSGANVLTF.

This clonotype occurred many times. The V call is TRBV19, the J call TRBJ1-2, with TRBD1 matching over 9 bases. This CDR3 region has 15 residues. Germline-derived CDR1 and CDR2 are LNHDA and SQIVND (reference sequence). V was pared by 6 bases and J by 5 bases, with 10 bases of the junction left unmatched. CDR3 sequence: CASSTGGAGDYGYTF. The DNA for the CDR3 is TGTGCCAGTAGCACAGGGGGCGCAGGAGATTATGGCTACACCTTC.

This clonotype has a single count. V is TRBV7-9 and J is TRBJ1-1; 7 bases are a match to TRBD1. Trimming took 3 bases from V and 6 from J; bases not matched to a gene: 16. This CDR3 comprises 17 residues. The germline CDR1 and CDR2 sequences are SEHNR and FQNEAQ (reference sequence). The CDR3 DNA is TGTGCCAGCAGCTTGTGGCTCGGGTCAGCAGGGGGGCCTGAAGCTTTCTTT. This translates into CASSLWLGSAGGPEAFF. The complete variable domain, with remaining parts taken from reference TRBV7-9 and TRBJ1-1, reads DTGVSQNPRHKITKRGQNVTFRCDPISEHNRLYWYRQTLGQGPEFLTYFQNEAQLEKSRLLSDRFSAERPKGSFSTLEIQRTEQGDSAMYLCASSLWLGSAGGPEAFFGQGTRLTVV.

At least ten counts were recorded for this clonotype. The chain employs TRBV14 and TRBJ2-7; TRBD1 matches 7 bases. Germline V CDR1 and CDR2: SGHDN, FVKESK. The J segment lost 4 bases and the V segment lost 6 bases, leaving 12 bases of the junction unmatched. CDR3 length equals 15 residues. CDR3 nucleotides: TGTGCCAGCAGTGCTACTGACAGGGCGTTATACGAGCAGTACTTC. The encoded protein is CASSATDRALYEQYF.

There are many counts of this clonotype. The rearrangement joins TRBV24-1 to TRBJ2-2; D unclear. The CDR3 has 13 residues. V dropped 6 bases and J dropped 7 bases, with 11 bases sitting between them. Germline-derived CDR1 and CDR2 are KGHDR and SFDVKD. This chain's CDR3 is CATSKKDHGELFF. CDR3 sequence (DNA): TGTGCCACCAGTAAGAAGGACCACGGGGAGCTGTTTTTT.

Many counts were recorded for this clonotype. The V gene is TRBV7-2, the J gene TRBJ1-2; 7 bases fit TRBD1. The CDR3 loop spans 17 amino acids. Per germline, CDR1 SGHTA and CDR2 FQGNSA. The V gene end was trimmed by 3 bases and the J gene end by 4 bases; junction bases not matched to a gene: 14. The CDR3 DNA is TGTGCCAGCAGCTTTACATACCCCCGGACAGGCGTCTATGGCTACACCTTC. It is translated as CASSFTYPRTGVYGYTF.

As for this clonotype: A read error is possible here, since a much larger clone lies one base away. The chain carries TRBV7-3 and TRBJ2-6; tentatively, D is TRBD1 (7 bases). This CDR3 is built from 18 residues. The ends were cut back, 3 bases at V and 2 bases at J, with 17 bases in the middle. The germline V gene has CDR1 SGHTA and CDR2 FQGTGA. The CDR3 DNA sequence: TGTGCCAGCAGCTTGGGACAGCTGGGGGGCCCTGGGGCCAACGTCCTGACTTTC. Translation gives CASSLGQLGGPGANVLTF.

V is TRBV4-2 and J is TRBJ1-2; a weak D match, TRBD1 (5 bases). The germline CDR1 and CDR2 sequences are LGHNA and YNFKEQ. The V end lost 4 bases, the J end lost 1 base, and 28 bases lay between the germline ends. This CDR3 has 20 amino acids. In nucleotides, the CDR3 is TGTGCCAGCAGCCCGGATGGGGGACGACTAATCGGGAATAATAACTATGGCTACACCTTC. It is translated as CASSPDGGRLIGNNNYGYTF.

This clonotype has at least ten counts. J is TRBJ2-7 and V is TRBV20-1; possible D gene TRBD1, 6 bases. Germline loops: CDR1 DFQATT, CDR2 SNEGSKA (reference sequence). The CDR3 sequence is 14 residues long. V was trimmed by 1 base and J by 5 bases, leaving 15 bases between them. This CDR3 reads CSARAVGRGHEQYF. The DNA of the CDR3 is TGCAGTGCTAGAGCAGTGGGCAGGGGCCACGAGCAGTACTTC.

This clonotype has a count of ten or more. This rearrangement joins TRBV5-1 to TRBJ1-2, with D possibly matching TRBD1 (5 bases). Trimming removed 3 bases from V and 5 bases from J, with 11 bases in between. This CDR3 spans 13 amino acids. Per germline, CDR1 SGHRS and CDR2 YFSETQ. CDR3: CASSSQDTYGYTF. For the CDR3, the DNA is TGCGCCAGCAGCTCGCAGGACACTTATGGCTACACCTTC.

As to this clonotype: A much larger clone lies a single base off, so this may be a read error. The rearrangement joins TRBV10-3 to TRBJ1-2; 9 bases are shared with TRBD1. CDR3 length: 13 residues. With V trimmed by 5 bases and J by 6 bases, 4 bases remained unmatched. Germline CDR1 ENHRY, CDR2 SYGVKD. The CDR3 region has the DNA TGTGCCATCAGTACGCGGACAGGGGATGGCTACACCTTC. Translating it yields CAISTRTGDGYTF.

A note on this clonotype: At one end, the junction sequence differs from germline, possibly due to a read error. V usage is TRBV7-6 and J usage is TRBJ2-6; D is perhaps TRBD2 (6 bases). Looked up from germline, CDR1 is SGHVS and CDR2 is FNYEAQ. There are 21 residues in the CDR3. CDR3 DNA: TGTGCCAGCAGCCAAAGACCTAATGCAGGAGGGTTGGCGGCTGGGGCCAATGTCCTGACTTTC. The encoded protein is CASSQRPNAGGLAAGANVLTF.

The CDR3 loop reads CSVEDLGAVRETQYF. The CDR3 nucleotides read TGCAGCGTTGAGGACCTGGGAGCAGTGCGTGAGACCCAGTACTTC. The chain combines TRBV29-1 with TRBJ2-5, with a possible D match to TRBD2 (5 bases). The germline gives CDR1 SQVTM, CDR2 ANQGSEA. The CDR3 has 15 amino acids. Trimming stripped 3 bases from V and 5 bases from J, with 19 bases between.

In the case of this clonotype: No conserved phenylalanine or tryptophan ends this CDR3, so it is likely a read error. The rearrangement joins TRBV7-8 to TRBJ2-5, with 8 bases aligning to TRBD2. J gave up 5 bases and V 0 bases, and 5 bases lay outside the gene matches. In germline, CDR1 is SGHVS, CDR2 FQNEAQ. This CDR3 region has 15 residues. The CDR3 sequence: CASSLASRGEETQYC. DNA for the CDR3: TGTGCCAGCAGCTTAGCTTCGCGGGGGGAGGAGACCCAGTACTGC.

The chain carries TRBV29-1 and TRBJ1-3; no clear D gene. Germline assignment: CDR1 SQVTM and CDR2 ANQGSEA. CDR3 size: 11 residues. Trimming pared 4 bases from V and 7 bases from J, leaving 8 bases between. CDR3 sequence reads: CSVGATNTIYF. As DNA, the CDR3 is TGCAGCGTTGGGGCCACGAACACCATATATTTT.